This T cell receptor (beta chain) stems from a study of response to subunit inactivated influenza vaccine. This clonotype was observed a handful of times. The CDR3 contains 15 residues. J lost 4 bases, V lost 0 bases, and 3 bases had no gene match. Germline CDR1 reads ENHRY; CDR2 reads SYGVKD. Each CDR3 protein gets one entry after TCRdb re-called the RT-PCR reads with MiXCR. The sample records about 780,000 distinct CDR3 sequences, roughly 18% being singletons. The chain has TRBV10-3 and TRBJ2-7; TRBD2 agrees at 10 bases. This TCR derives from a man between 50 and 59 years old who received an inactivated influenza vaccine. The sample here was PBMCs from blood, taken around 5 days after vaccination. The CDR3 region is CAISESGAGGYEQYF. The CDR3 DNA follows: TGTGCCATCAGTGAGTCGGGAGCGGGAGGGTACGAGCAGTACTTC.